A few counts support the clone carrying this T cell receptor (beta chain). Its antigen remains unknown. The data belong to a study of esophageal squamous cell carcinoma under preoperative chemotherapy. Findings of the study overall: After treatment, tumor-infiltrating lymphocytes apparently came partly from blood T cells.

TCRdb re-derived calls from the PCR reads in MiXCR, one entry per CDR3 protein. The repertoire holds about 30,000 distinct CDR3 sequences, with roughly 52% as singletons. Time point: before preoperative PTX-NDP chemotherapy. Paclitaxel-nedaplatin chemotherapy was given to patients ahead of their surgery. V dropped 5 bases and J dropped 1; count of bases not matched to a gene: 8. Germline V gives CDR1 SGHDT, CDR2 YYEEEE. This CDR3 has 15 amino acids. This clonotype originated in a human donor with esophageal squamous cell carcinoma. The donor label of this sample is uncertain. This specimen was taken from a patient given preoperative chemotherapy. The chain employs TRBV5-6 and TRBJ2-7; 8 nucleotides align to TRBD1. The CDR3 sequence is CASRRIGTGSYEQYF. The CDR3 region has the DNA TGTGCCAGCAGGAGGATTGGGACAGGTTCCTACGAGCAGTACTTC.